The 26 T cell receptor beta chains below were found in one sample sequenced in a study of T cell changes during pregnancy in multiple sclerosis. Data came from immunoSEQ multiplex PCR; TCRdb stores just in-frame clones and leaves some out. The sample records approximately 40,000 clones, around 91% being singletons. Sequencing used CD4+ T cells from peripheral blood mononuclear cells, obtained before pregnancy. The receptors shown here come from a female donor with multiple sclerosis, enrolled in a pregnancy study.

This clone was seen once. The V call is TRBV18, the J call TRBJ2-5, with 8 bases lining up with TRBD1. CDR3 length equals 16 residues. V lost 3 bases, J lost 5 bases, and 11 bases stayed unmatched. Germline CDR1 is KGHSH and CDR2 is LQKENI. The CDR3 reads CASSPVGQGFSETQYF. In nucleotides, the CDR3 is TGTGCCAGCTCACCTGTCGGACAGGGTTTTTCGGAGACCCAGTACTTC.

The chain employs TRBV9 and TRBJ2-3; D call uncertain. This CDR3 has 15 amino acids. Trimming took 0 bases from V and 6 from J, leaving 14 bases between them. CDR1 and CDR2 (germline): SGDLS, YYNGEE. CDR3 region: CASSVVTGALDTQYF. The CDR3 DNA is TGTGCCAGCAGCGTAGTTACCGGTGCCTTGGATACGCAGTATTTT.

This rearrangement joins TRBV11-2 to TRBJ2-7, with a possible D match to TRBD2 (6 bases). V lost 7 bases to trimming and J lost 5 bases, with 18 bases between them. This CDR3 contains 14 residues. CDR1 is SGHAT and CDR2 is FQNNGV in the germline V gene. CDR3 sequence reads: CASMSGVAANEQYF. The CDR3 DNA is TGTGCCAGCATGTCAGGCGTAGCGGCAAACGAGCAGTACTTC.

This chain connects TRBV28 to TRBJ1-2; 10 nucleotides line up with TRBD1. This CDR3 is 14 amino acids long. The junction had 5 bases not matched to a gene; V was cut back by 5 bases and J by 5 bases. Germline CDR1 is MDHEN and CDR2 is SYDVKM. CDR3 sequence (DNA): TGTGCCAGCAGTCCGTGGGGACAGGGGTATGGCTACACCTTC. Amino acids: CASSPWGQGYGYTF.

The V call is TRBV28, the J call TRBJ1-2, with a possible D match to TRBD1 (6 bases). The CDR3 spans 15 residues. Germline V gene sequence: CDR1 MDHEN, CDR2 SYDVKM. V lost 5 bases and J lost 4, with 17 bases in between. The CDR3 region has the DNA TGTGCCAGCAGTCGTAACAGGGACGGCGGCTATGGCTACACCTTC. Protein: CASSRNRDGGYGYTF.

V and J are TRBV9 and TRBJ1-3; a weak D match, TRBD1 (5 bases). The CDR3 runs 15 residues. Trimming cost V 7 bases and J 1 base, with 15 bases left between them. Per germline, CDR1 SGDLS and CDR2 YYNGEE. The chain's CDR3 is CASSGGTPSGNTIYF. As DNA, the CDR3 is TGTGCCAGCTCAGGAGGGACGCCGTCTGGAAACACCATATATTTT.

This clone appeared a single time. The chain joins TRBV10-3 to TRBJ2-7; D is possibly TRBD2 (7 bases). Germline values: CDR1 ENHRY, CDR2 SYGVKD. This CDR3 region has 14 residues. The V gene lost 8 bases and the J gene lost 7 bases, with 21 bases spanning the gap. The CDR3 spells CAIGGASRGEEQYF. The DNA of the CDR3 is TGTGCCATCGGGGGGGCTTCTAGGGGGGAGGAGCAGTACTTC.

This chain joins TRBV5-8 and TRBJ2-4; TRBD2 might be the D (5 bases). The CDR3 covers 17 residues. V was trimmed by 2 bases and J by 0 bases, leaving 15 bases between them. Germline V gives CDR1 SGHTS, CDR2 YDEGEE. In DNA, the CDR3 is TGTGCCAGCAGCTTCGGCGGATCGGGAATAGCCAAAAACATTCAGTACTTC. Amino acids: CASSFGGSGIAKNIQYF.

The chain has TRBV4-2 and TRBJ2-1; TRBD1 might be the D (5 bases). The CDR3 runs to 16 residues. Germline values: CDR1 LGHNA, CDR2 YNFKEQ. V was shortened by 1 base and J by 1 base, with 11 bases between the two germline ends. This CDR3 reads CASSQAPQGSYNEQFF. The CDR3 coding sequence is TGTGCCAGCAGCCAAGCTCCCCAGGGTTCCTACAATGAGCAGTTCTTC.

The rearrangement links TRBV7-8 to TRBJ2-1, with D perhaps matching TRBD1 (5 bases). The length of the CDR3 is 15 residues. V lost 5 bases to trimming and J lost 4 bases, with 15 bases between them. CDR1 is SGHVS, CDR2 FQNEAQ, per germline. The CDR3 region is CASSVRVFRYNEQFF. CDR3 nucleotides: TGTGCCAGCAGCGTCAGGGTGTTCAGGTACAATGAGCAGTTCTTC. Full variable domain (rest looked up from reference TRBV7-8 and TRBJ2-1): GAGVSQSPRYKVAKRGQDVALRCDPISGHVSLFWYQQALGQGPEFLTYFQNEAQLDKSGLPSDRFFAERPEGSVSTLKIQRTQQEDSAVYLCASSVRVFRYNEQFFGPGTRLTVL.

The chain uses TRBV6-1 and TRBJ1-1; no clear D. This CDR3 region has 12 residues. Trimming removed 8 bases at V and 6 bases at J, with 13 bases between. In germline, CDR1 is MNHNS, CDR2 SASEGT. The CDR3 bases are TGTGCCAGCGGCCAGCTAGTTGCTGAAGCTTTCTTT. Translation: CASGQLVAEAFF.

The CDR3 nucleotides are TGTGCCAGTAGTATAACCGGGTCCGGGGAGCTGTTTTTT. It is translated as CASSITGSGELFF. This chain links TRBV19 with TRBJ2-2, with D uncertain. The germline gives CDR1 LNHDA, CDR2 SQIVND (reference sequence). CDR3 length: 13 amino acids. V gave up 2 bases and J gave up 6 bases, with 7 bases separating them.

The CDR3 region has the DNA TGCGCCAGCAGCTTCGCCGGGACAGGGGGCCCCTCTGGAAACACCATATATTTT. This gives the protein CASSFAGTGGPSGNTIYF. The chain carries TRBV4-1 and TRBJ1-3; 12 bases are shared with TRBD1. V lost 5 bases, J lost 0 bases, and 8 bases stayed unmatched. CDR3 length: 18 amino acids. CDR1 MGHRA and CDR2 YSYEKL come from the germline V gene.

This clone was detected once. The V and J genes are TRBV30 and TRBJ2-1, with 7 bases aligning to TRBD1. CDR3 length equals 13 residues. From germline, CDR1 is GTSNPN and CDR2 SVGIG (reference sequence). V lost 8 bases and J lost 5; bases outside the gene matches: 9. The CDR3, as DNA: TGTGCCCTAGGACAGGTGAATAACAATGAGCAGTTCTTC. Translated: CALGQVNNNEQFF.

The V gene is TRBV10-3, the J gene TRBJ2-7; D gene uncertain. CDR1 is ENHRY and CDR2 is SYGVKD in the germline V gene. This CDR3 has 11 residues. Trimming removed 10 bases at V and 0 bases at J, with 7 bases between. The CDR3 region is CATLSSYEQYF. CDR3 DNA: TGTGCCACCCTATCCTCCTACGAGCAGTACTTC.

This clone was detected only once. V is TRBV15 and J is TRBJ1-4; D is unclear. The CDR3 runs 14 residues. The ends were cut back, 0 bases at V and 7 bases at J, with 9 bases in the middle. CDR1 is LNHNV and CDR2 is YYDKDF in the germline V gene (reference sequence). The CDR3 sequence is CATSRDLTGEKLFF. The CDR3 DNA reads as TGTGCCACCAGCAGAGATCTTACGGGTGAAAAACTGTTTTTT. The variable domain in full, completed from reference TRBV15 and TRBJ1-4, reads DAMVIQNPRYQVTQFGKPVTLSCSQTLNHNVMYWYQQKSSQAPKLLFHYYDKDFNNEADTPDNFQSRRPNTSFCFLDIRSPGLGDTAMYLCATSRDLTGEKLFFGSGTQLSVL.

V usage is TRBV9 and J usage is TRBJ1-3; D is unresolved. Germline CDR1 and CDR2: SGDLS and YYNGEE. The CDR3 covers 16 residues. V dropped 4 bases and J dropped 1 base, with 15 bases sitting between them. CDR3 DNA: TGTGCCAGCAGCCCGGTTGGAGTTGGGTCTGGAAACACCATATATTTT. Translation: CASSPVGVGSGNTIYF.

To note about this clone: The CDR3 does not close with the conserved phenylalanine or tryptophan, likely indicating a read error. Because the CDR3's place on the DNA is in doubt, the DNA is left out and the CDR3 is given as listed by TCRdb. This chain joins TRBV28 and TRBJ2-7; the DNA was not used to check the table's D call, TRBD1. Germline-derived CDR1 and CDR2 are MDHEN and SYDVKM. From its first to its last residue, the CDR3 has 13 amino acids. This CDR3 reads CASSSDPDRVQSL.

This CDR3 reads CAINKVGSVDEQFF. The CDR3 nucleotides read TGTGCCATAAACAAGGTAGGGAGTGTCGATGAGCAGTTCTTC. The V call is TRBV10-3, the J call TRBJ2-1; weak D call: TRBD2 (5 bases). Germline CDR1 ENHRY, CDR2 SYGVKD. V lost 9 bases and J lost 8, with 20 bases in between. The CDR3 is 14 residues long.

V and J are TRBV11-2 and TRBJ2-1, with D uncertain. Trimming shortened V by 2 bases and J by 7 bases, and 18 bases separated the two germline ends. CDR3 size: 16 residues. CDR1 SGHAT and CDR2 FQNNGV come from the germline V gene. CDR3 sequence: CASSLTVVVGDNEQFF. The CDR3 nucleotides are TGTGCCAGCAGCTTAACGGTAGTCGTGGGCGATAATGAGCAGTTCTTC.

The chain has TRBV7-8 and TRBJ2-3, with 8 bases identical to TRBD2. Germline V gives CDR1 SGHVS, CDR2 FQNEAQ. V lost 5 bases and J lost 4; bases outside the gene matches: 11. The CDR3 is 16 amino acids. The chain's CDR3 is CASSRTSGAQADTQYF. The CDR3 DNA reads TGTGCCAGCAGCCGAACTAGCGGAGCGCAGGCAGATACGCAGTATTTT.

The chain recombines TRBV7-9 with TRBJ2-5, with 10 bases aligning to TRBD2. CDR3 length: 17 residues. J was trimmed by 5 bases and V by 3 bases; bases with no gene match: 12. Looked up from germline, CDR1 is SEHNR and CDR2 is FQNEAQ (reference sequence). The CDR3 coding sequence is TGTGCCAGCAGCTTGCGAGCGGGAGGGCCCTCCTGGGAGACCCAGTACTTC. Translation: CASSLRAGGPSWETQYF.

The CDR3 spells CASSPRGRRTDTQYF. As DNA, the CDR3 is TGTGCCAGCTCACCACGTGGGCGGAGGACAGATACGCAGTATTTT. The J gene is TRBJ2-3, the V gene TRBV18, with a possible D match to TRBD2 (5 bases). The ends were cut back, 1 base at V and 3 bases at J, with 11 bases in the middle. Germline V gene data show CDR1 as KGHSH and CDR2 as LQKENI. The CDR3 consists of 15 residues. Drawing the rest from reference TRBV18 and TRBJ2-3, the complete variable domain is NAGVMQNPRHLVRRRGQEARLRCSPMKGHSHVYWYRQLPEEGLKFMVYLQKENIIDESGMPKERFSAEFPKEGPSILRIQQVVRGDSAAYFCASSPRGRRTDTQYFGPGTRLTVL.

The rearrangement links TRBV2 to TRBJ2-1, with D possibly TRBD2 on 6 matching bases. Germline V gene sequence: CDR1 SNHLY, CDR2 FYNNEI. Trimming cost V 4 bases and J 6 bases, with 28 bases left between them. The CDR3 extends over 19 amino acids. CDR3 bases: TGTGCCAGCAGTGGCGGGTTGGGTGTGGTGGGAGGAAGGGGCAATGAGCAGTTCTTC. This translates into CASSGGLGVVGGRGNEQFF.

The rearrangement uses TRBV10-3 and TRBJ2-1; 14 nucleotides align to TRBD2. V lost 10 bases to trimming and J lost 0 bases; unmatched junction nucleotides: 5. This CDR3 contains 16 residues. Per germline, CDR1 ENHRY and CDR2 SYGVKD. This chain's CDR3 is CATGLAGGSSYNEQFF. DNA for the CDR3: TGTGCCACCGGACTAGCGGGAGGCAGCTCCTACAATGAGCAGTTCTTC.

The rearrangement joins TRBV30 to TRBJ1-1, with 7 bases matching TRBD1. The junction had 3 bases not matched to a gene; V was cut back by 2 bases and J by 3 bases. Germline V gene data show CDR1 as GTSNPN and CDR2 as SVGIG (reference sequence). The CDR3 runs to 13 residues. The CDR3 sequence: CAWSQGVYTEAFF. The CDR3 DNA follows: TGTGCCTGGAGTCAGGGGGTTTACACTGAAGCTTTCTTT.